One sample yielded the 22 T cell receptor beta chains listed below, sequenced in a study of T cell repertoires in cytomegalovirus infection. MiXCR was run by TCRdb on the reads, yielding one entry per CDR3 protein. In the table there are 900,000 to 950,000 distinct CDR3 sequences, approximately 31% of which are singletons. Antigens for these TCRs are unknown. The specimen was cultured CD8+ T cells from PBMCs, collected from culture after CMV antigen stimulation. The receptors were sampled from a human donor in good health (CMV status not recorded). Some clones in this sample may be carry-over from other donors' samples.

The count of this clonotype is one. The chain joins TRBV20-1 to TRBJ2-7, with 7 bases identical to TRBD2. With V trimmed by 1 base and J by 2 bases, 2 bases remained unmatched. Germline-derived CDR1 and CDR2 are DFQATT and SNEGSKA (reference sequence). The CDR3 extends over 13 amino acids. CDR3 DNA sequence: TGCAGTGCTAGAGCCGGGACTACCTACGAGCAGTACTTC. It specifies CSARAGTTYEQYF.

In regard to this clonotype: This may be a read error: a much more frequent sequence differs by one nucleotide. The chain links TRBV27 to TRBJ1-1; TRBD1 matches at 8 bases. Per the germline V gene, CDR1 is MNHEY and CDR2 is SMNVEV (reference sequence). CDR3 size: 16 residues. The CDR3 DNA reads as TGTGCCAGCAGTCCCCGGACAGGGTTATTAAACACTGATGCTTTCTTT. Its translation is CASSPRTGLLNTDAFF.

Worth noting for this clonotype: A read error is possible here, since a much larger clone lies one base away. This chain joins TRBV7-2 and TRBJ2-3; TRBD2 aligns across 11 bases. The CDR3 extends over 16 amino acids. The germline V gene encodes CDR1 SGHTA and CDR2 FQGNSA. The CDR3 nucleotides are TGTGCCAGCAGCTCAATCCTAGCGGGGGGCACAAATACGCAGTATTTT. Translation gives CASSSILAGGTNTQYF.

This clonotype was detected only once. The chain recombines TRBV9 with TRBJ1-2; D possibly corresponds to TRBD1 (5 bases). CDR1 is SGDLS and CDR2 is YYNGEE in the germline V gene. V was pared by 3 bases and J by 8 bases, with 20 bases between. The CDR3 has 15 amino acids. The CDR3 nucleotides are TGTGCCAGCAGCGCCAACACCGGGACGCCGAGGGGCTACACCTTC. Translating gives CASSANTGTPRGYTF.

This clonotype was seen repeatedly, ten times or more. The chain joins TRBV7-2 to TRBJ1-1; maybe TRBD1 (5 bases). Germline values: CDR1 SGHTA, CDR2 FQGNSA. This CDR3 contains 13 residues. Trimming cost V 7 bases and J 7 bases, with 16 bases left between them. In DNA form, the CDR3 reads TGTGCCAGCACCCCAGCGGGGGGGGATGAAGCTTTCTTT. Translating gives CASTPAGGDEAFF. The variable domain in full, with the rest retrieved from reference TRBV7-2 and TRBJ1-1, is GAGVSQSPSNKVTEKGKDVELRCDPISGHTALYWYRQSLGQGLEFLIYFQGNSAPDKSGLPSDRFSAERTGGSVSTLTIQRTQQEDSAVYLCASTPAGGDEAFFGQGTRLTVV.

The V gene is TRBV6-1, the J gene TRBJ1-1; possible D gene TRBD1, 6 bases. Looked up from germline, CDR1 is MNHNS and CDR2 is SASEGT. Trimming left V 7 bases short and J 0 bases short, with 15 bases between. The CDR3 contains 15 residues. The CDR3 spells CASIDGGWVNTEAFF. The CDR3 DNA reads TGTGCCAGCATTGACGGGGGCTGGGTGAACACTGAAGCTTTCTTT.

J is TRBJ2-1 and V is TRBV4-1; the match to TRBD2 covers 8 bases. The CDR3 is 14 amino acids. J lost 5 bases, V lost 4 bases, and 4 bases had no gene match. Germline lookup yields CDR1 MGHRA and CDR2 YSYEKL. The CDR3 spells CASSRRGGHNEQFF. CDR3 nucleotides: TGCGCCAGCAGCCGCCGGGGGGGCCACAATGAGCAGTTCTTC.

V is TRBV28 and J is TRBJ2-5, with D maybe TRBD1 (5 bases). Trimming pared 10 bases from V and 0 bases from J, leaving 9 bases between. Germline V gene data show CDR1 as MDHEN and CDR2 as SYDVKM. The CDR3 totals 12 residues. The CDR3 DNA reads as TGTGCCATTTCGGACAACCAAGAGACCCAGTACTTC. Amino acid sequence: CAISDNQETQYF.

The chain employs TRBV6-2 or TRBV6-3 and TRBJ2-1; the match to TRBD1 covers 10 bases. The germline V gene encodes CDR1 MNHEY and CDR2 SVGEGT. This CDR3 spans 15 amino acids. Losses at the gene ends were 5 bases for V and 2 bases for J; bases not matched to a gene: 3. CDR3 DNA: TGTGCCAGCAGTGACAGGGGGCCAACCTACAATGAGCAGTTCTTC. It codes for CASSDRGPTYNEQFF.

This clonotype was seen more than once but under ten times. The chain recombines TRBV2 with TRBJ1-2; D uncertain. Germline V gene sequence: CDR1 SNHLY, CDR2 FYNNEI. The CDR3 has 19 amino acids. V lost 0 bases, J lost 5 bases, and 25 bases lay in between. The CDR3 DNA is TGTGCCAGCAGTGAAGCGCTTTCCGATGCAATATGCTTTGCATATGGCTACACCTTC. Amino acids: CASSEALSDAICFAYGYTF. Full variable domain (rest looked up from reference TRBV2 and TRBJ1-2): EPEVTQTPSHQVTQMGQEVILRCVPISNHLYFYWYRQILGQKVEFLVSFYNNEISEKSEIFDDQFSVERPDGSNFTLKIRSTKLEDSAMYFCASSEALSDAICFAYGYTFGSGTRLTVV.

J is TRBJ2-2 and V is TRBV12-5; 7 bases fit TRBD2. The CDR3 has 17 residues. Germline V gene lookup returns CDR1 LGHNT and CDR2 FRNRAP. V gave up 6 bases and J gave up 3 bases; unmatched junction bases: 13. CDR3 sequence (DNA): TGTGCTAGTGGCCCCTCCCTGGGAGGGAACTACACCGGGGAGCTGTTTTTT. It is translated as CASGPSLGGNYTGELFF.

J is TRBJ2-7 and V is TRBV10-1; D assignment may be TRBD1 or TRBD2 (5 bases each). V lost 6 bases, J lost 1 base, and 16 bases lay in between. CDR3 length: 15 residues. From germline, CDR1 is WNHNN and CDR2 SYGVQD (reference sequence). CDR3 DNA: TGCGCCAGCAGGGAATGGGACGGCAGTTCCTACGAGCAGTACGTC. This encodes CASREWDGSSYEQYV.

J is TRBJ2-3 and V is TRBV27, with 10 bases matching TRBD1. The germline V gene has CDR1 MNHEY and CDR2 SMNVEV (reference sequence). This CDR3 has 15 residues. V trimming: 7 bases; J trimming: 5 bases; junction bases outside the gene matches: 9. CDR3 DNA: TGTGCCAGCAACTCCCCCCGGACAGGGGGAGATACGCAGTATTTT. Its translation: CASNSPRTGGDTQYF.

The CDR3 region is CASSGTDGQGAPEQYV. DNA of the CDR3: TGTGCCAGCAGCGGAACCGACGGACAGGGGGCGCCCGAGCAGTACGTC. The chain has TRBV5-6 and TRBJ2-7, with 11 bases identical to TRBD1. The V gene's germline CDR1 is SGHDT and CDR2 YYEEEE. The CDR3 is 16 amino acids. V lost 4 bases and J lost 6; bases outside the gene matches: 12.

This clonotype came up a few times. The chain links TRBV6-2 or TRBV6-3 to TRBJ2-7; weak D call: TRBD1 (6 bases). CDR1 is MNHEY and CDR2 is SVGEGT in the germline V gene. The CDR3 has 14 residues. Trimming cost V 6 bases and J 3 bases, with 15 bases left between them. The CDR3 nucleotides read TGTGCCAGCAGATCCCTCAGAGGGGGCTACGAGCAGTACGTC. Protein sequence: CASRSLRGGYEQYV.

The chain carries TRBV9 and TRBJ2-6; no reliable D call. The germline CDR1 and CDR2 sequences are SGDLS and YYNGEE. V was cut by 1 base and J by 2 bases, with 13 bases left in between. The CDR3 spans 17 residues. The CDR3 DNA follows: TGTGCCAGCAGCGTAAGGGCAGGCGCTGCTGGGGCCAACGTCCTGACTTTC. Encoded protein: CASSVRAGAAGANVLTF.

This clonotype was detected once. The gene calls are TRBV28 and TRBJ2-2; D may be TRBD2 (7 bases). The V end lost 1 base, the J end lost 5 bases, and 17 bases lay between the germline ends. The CDR3 consists of 17 residues. In germline, CDR1 is MDHEN, CDR2 SYDVKM. CDR3 region: CASSLSPGRGSTGELFF. Written as DNA, the CDR3 is TGTGCCAGCAGTTTATCCCCGGGGAGGGGGAGTACCGGGGAGCTGTTTTTT.

This chain links TRBV6-6 with TRBJ2-7; D perhaps matches TRBD1 (5 bases). V was pared by 7 bases and J by 5 bases, with 15 bases between. The CDR3 has 13 amino acids. Germline V gives CDR1 MNHNY, CDR2 SVGAGI (reference sequence). The CDR3 DNA reads as TGTGCCAGCACCTTAGGGGTAAGGGACGAGCAGTACGTC. Its protein is CASTLGVRDEQYV.

This rearrangement joins TRBV28 to TRBJ1-2; 7 bases map to TRBD1. V lost 4 bases and J lost 2; bases outside the gene matches: 10. This CDR3 spans 16 amino acids. Germline V lookup: CDR1 MDHEN, CDR2 SYDVKM. DNA of the CDR3: TGTGCCAGCAGTTACCCGGGACAGCCTACCAACTATGGCTACACCTTC. This sequence encodes CASSYPGQPTNYGYTF.

Worth noting for this clonotype: Germline and junction disagree at one end, which may indicate a read error. The chain recombines TRBV12-3 or TRBV12-4 with TRBJ2-6, with unresolved D. CDR3 size: 15 residues. CDR3 sequence (DNA): TGTGCCAGCAATTTGGCTAACTCTGGGGTCAACGTCCTGACTTTC. It translates to CASNLANSGVNVLTF.

The sample holds many counts of this clonotype. The chain couples TRBV12-3 or TRBV12-4 to TRBJ2-1, with a tentative D call TRBD1 (6 bases). The CDR3 has 16 amino acids. Trimming pared 7 bases from V and 4 bases from J, leaving 20 bases between. CDR3 loop: CASTLMVGGPYNEQFF. The CDR3 nucleotides read TGTGCCAGCACCCTAATGGTAGGGGGACCTTACAATGAGCAGTTCTTC.

The sample holds a few counts of this clonotype. This rearrangement joins TRBV28 to TRBJ1-1; no firm D call. The CDR3 has 14 amino acids. Looked up from germline, CDR1 is MDHEN and CDR2 is SYDVKM. Trimming pared 5 bases from V and 1 base from J, leaving 11 bases between. DNA for the CDR3: TGTGCCAGCAGTCGGGCCTCCCGGAACACTGAAGCTTTCTTT. It translates to CASSRASRNTEAFF.